This TCR beta chain originates from a study of CD8 T cells in ankylosing spondylitis. Study conclusions and caveats: Reactive arthritis synovial fluid and blood were previously reported to contain some motif variants. Disease-linked clones, CD8+, were relatively rare in peripheral blood. Within matched ankylosing spondylitis synovial fluid, disease-linked clones were reportedly significantly enriched.

TCRdb passed the 5' RACE reads through MiXCR, listing each CDR3 protein once. Found here are around 130,000 distinct CDR3 sequences, about 7% of them singletons; the top ten hold 9% to 15%. This clonotype showed up many times. The antigen remains undetermined. Germline CDR1 and CDR2: KGHSH and LQKENI. This CDR3 contains 15 residues. V trimming: 3 bases; J trimming: 4 bases; junction bases outside the gene matches: 5. Sequencing was performed on blood, either unsorted or a sorted T cell fraction (not recorded which). The rearrangement links TRBV18 to TRBJ2-3; 9 nucleotides agree with TRBD1. This receptor was obtained from a male donor with ankylosing spondylitis or in good health (not recorded which). The CDR3 reads CASSPPGQGSDTQYF. CDR3 coding DNA: TGTGCCAGCTCACCCCCGGGACAGGGATCAGATACGCAGTATTTT.